These 24 T cell receptor beta chains share one sample of origin, sequenced in a study of OX40 agonist ivuxolimab in advanced cancers. Repertoires were generated with immunoSEQ multiplex PCR, while TCRdb's copy carries only in-frame clones and drops some. The sample comprises 130,000 or so clones, 75% to 95% of which are singletons, and about 1% rests with the top ten. The material was CD4+ or CD8+ T cells sorted from blood, obtained in a trial of the OX40 agonist ivuxolimab. The receptor source for this set is an adult with an advanced solid tumor such as melanoma, head and neck, liver or kidney cancer.

The CDR3 spells CASSLVVGDEAFF. The CDR3 region has the DNA TGTGCCAGCAGCTTAGTTGTTGGGGATGAAGCTTTCTTT. V usage is TRBV7-6 and J usage is TRBJ1-1; D not resolved. This CDR3 has 13 residues. Germline V CDR1 and CDR2: SGHVS, FNYEAQ. V lost 1 base and J lost 7, with 10 bases in between.

The genes are TRBV19 and TRBJ2-6; D unresolved. Looked up from germline, CDR1 is LNHDA and CDR2 is SQIVND (reference sequence). The CDR3 has 14 amino acids. Trimming shortened V by 6 bases and J by 0 bases, and 6 bases separated the two germline ends. The chain's CDR3 is CASRLYSGANVLTF. CDR3 DNA sequence: TGTGCCAGTAGGCTTTACTCTGGGGCCAACGTCCTGACTTTC.

The rearrangement links TRBV19 to TRBJ1-4; 7 bases are a match to TRBD1. The CDR3 is 15 residues long. Unmatched junction bases numbered 6, after V lost 8 bases and J lost 0 bases. The germline CDR1 and CDR2 sequences are LNHDA and SQIVND (reference sequence). CDR3 bases: TGTGCCAGTCGTTGGACAGGAACAACTAATGAAAAACTGTTTTTT. It encodes CASRWTGTTNEKLFF.

J is TRBJ1-1 and V is TRBV30; D is unresolved. Trimming removed 1 base from V and 4 bases from J, with 4 bases in between. Germline CDR1 reads GTSNPN; CDR2 reads SVGIG (reference sequence). This CDR3 is 11 amino acids long. CDR3 amino acids: CAWSGTTEAFF. DNA of the CDR3: TGTGCCTGGAGTGGAACCACTGAAGCTTTCTTT.

CDR3 amino acids: CAWIQGLGSPLHF. CDR3 DNA sequence: TGTGCCTGGATCCAGGGCCTGGGGTCACCCCTCCACTTT. The J gene is TRBJ1-6, the V gene TRBV30; weak D call: TRBD1 (5 bases). Germline V lookup: CDR1 GTSNPN, CDR2 SVGIG (reference sequence). This CDR3 comprises 13 residues. The V end was cut by 4 bases, the J end by 10 bases, with 14 bases between.

V is TRBV4-2 and J is TRBJ1-4; TRBD1 aligns across 9 bases. The CDR3 is 15 residues long. J was trimmed by 5 bases and V by 6 bases; bases with no gene match: 7. The V gene's germline CDR1 is LGHNA and CDR2 YNFKEQ. The CDR3 spells CASRDNRGLNEKLFF. The DNA of the CDR3 is TGTGCCAGCAGAGATAACAGGGGGCTGAATGAAAAACTGTTTTTT.

The chain carries TRBV28 and TRBJ2-7; D tentatively reads TRBD1 or TRBD2 (5 bases each). The V gene lost 3 bases and the J gene lost 5 bases, with 26 bases spanning the gap. Germline CDR1 is MDHEN and CDR2 is SYDVKM. This CDR3 contains 18 residues. CDR3 sequence (DNA): TGTGCCAGCAGTTTGGGCCGGTCTGATCGGGGCCGCCTACACGAGCAGTACTTC. Its protein is CASSLGRSDRGRLHEQYF.

The chain links TRBV4-3 to TRBJ2-1, with TRBD2 matching 12 bases. This CDR3 has 17 residues. After removal of 0 bases from V and 2 bases from J, the junction contained 2 bases not matched to a gene. The germline gives CDR1 LGHNA, CDR2 YSLEER. Here the CDR3 reads CASSQDLAGGPYNEQFF. The CDR3 nucleotides are TGCGCCAGCAGCCAAGACCTAGCGGGAGGGCCCTACAATGAGCAGTTCTTC.

There are a few counts of this clone. The genes are TRBV23-1 and TRBJ1-2, with 7 positions matching TRBD1. TRBV23-1 is reported as an ORF; its role is uncertain. The CDR3 has 18 amino acids. The V and J ends lost 3 bases and 3 bases, in that order; junction bases with no gene match: 16. In DNA form, the CDR3 reads TGCGCCAGCAGTCACCCCGGGACAGAGGGCGCTTTAGACTATGGCTACACCTTC. Translated, it gives CASSHPGTEGALDYGYTF.

This chain links TRBV25-1 with TRBJ2-5; 7 bases agree with TRBD1. V shed 5 bases, J shed 7 bases, and the junction held 10 bases outside the gene matches. Germline lookup yields CDR1 MGHDK and CDR2 SYGVNS. This CDR3 is built from 14 residues. CDR3 coding DNA: TGTGCCAGCAGTAGGACAGGAGGTACAGTGACCCAGTACTTC. Amino acid sequence: CASSRTGGTVTQYF.

This clone was observed a single time. V and J are TRBV5-6 and TRBJ2-3; unclear D gene. V lost 0 bases, J lost 4 bases, and 9 bases lay in between. CDR1 and CDR2 (germline): SGHDT, YYEEEE. The CDR3 loop spans 14 amino acids. The CDR3 bases are TGTGCCAGCAGCTTGGAGATTCGGGCAGATACGCAGTATTTT. It specifies CASSLEIRADTQYF. Full variable domain (outside the CDR3, taken from reference TRBV5-6 and TRBJ2-3): DAGVTQSPTHLIKTRGQQVTLRCSPKSGHDTVSWYQQALGQGPQFIFQYYEEEERQRGNFPDRFSGHQFPNYSSELNVNALLLGDSALYLCASSLEIRADTQYFGPGTRLTVL.

On this clone itself: The same CDR3 arises from other DNA sequences in this sample as well. This chain connects TRBV29-1 to TRBJ1-1; 7 bases map to TRBD1. Germline CDR1 and CDR2: SQVTM and ANQGSEA. J gave up 4 bases and V 6 bases, and 5 bases lay outside the gene matches. This CDR3 spans 12 amino acids. The CDR3 is CSVRQGGTEAFF. The DNA for the CDR3 is TGCAGCGTCAGACAGGGAGGCACTGAAGCTTTCTTT.

The rearrangement joins TRBV28 to TRBJ2-1; the match to TRBD2 covers 11 bases. Germline lookup yields CDR1 MDHEN and CDR2 SYDVKM. There are 15 residues in the CDR3. V lost 3 bases and J lost 8; bases outside the gene matches: 6. The CDR3 nucleotides read TGTGCCAGCAGTTTGTTTGCTAGCGGGAGGTATGAGCAGTTCTTC. Translated: CASSLFASGRYEQFF.

The chain is built from TRBV28 and TRBJ1-5; 9 nucleotides agree with TRBD1. This CDR3 is 19 amino acids long. V dropped 6 bases and J dropped 0; count of bases not matched to a gene: 15. Per the germline V gene, CDR1 is MDHEN and CDR2 is SYDVKM. The CDR3, as DNA: TGTGCCAGCAGCACCTTACAGGGGGCTCTTGCTTATAGCAATCAGCCCCAGCATTTT. Amino acids: CASSTLQGALAYSNQPQHF. Drawing the rest from reference TRBV28 and TRBJ1-5, the complete variable domain is DVKVTQSSRYLVKRTGEKVFLECVQDMDHENMFWYRQDPGLGLRLIYFSYDVKMKEKGDIPEGYSVSREKKERFSLILESASTNQTSMYLCASSTLQGALAYSNQPQHFGDGTRLSIL.

The rearrangement uses TRBV6-5 and TRBJ2-5, with unresolved D. The end of the DNA is better explained by TRBJ2-7, so the J call may be wrong. The CDR3 sequence is 13 residues long. Germline values: CDR1 MNHEY, CDR2 SVGAGI. This CDR3 reads CASSYSRAYEQYF. CDR3 nucleotide sequence: TGTGCCAGCAGTTACTCAAGGGCCTACGAGCAGTACTTC.

The genes are TRBV7-2 and TRBJ2-1; D uncertain. The V end was cut by 1 base, the J end by 4 bases, with 11 bases between. The CDR3 spans 15 residues. Germline V CDR1 and CDR2: SGHTA, FQGNSA. CDR3 nucleotide sequence: TGTGCCAGCAGCTTAGTTCCCCAATGGTACAATGAGCAGTTCTTC. Translated, it gives CASSLVPQWYNEQFF.

This chain joins TRBV9 and TRBJ1-1; D gene unclear. Germline CDR1 is SGDLS and CDR2 is YYNGEE. There are 13 residues in the CDR3. With 0 bases removed from V and 5 bases from J, the gap between germline ends came to 8 bases. The CDR3 DNA reads TGTGCCAGCAGCGTAGCCCCGGATACTGAAGCTTTCTTT. Protein sequence: CASSVAPDTEAFF.

This chain connects TRBV5-6 to TRBJ2-1; the match to TRBD2 covers 12 bases. This CDR3 region has 14 residues. From germline, CDR1 is SGHDT and CDR2 YYEEEE. J lost 7 bases, V lost 6 bases, and 5 bases had no gene match. The CDR3 sequence: CASKGLAGGNEQFF. In nucleotides, the CDR3 is TGTGCCAGCAAAGGGCTAGCGGGAGGGAATGAGCAGTTCTTC.

The chain couples TRBV6-1 to TRBJ2-7, with 11 bases aligning to TRBD1. V trimming: 8 bases; J trimming: 5 bases; junction bases outside the gene matches: 11. Germline V gene sequence: CDR1 MNHNS, CDR2 SASEGT. The CDR3 runs to 15 residues. CDR3 region: CASSRIGQGADEQYF. In DNA, the CDR3 is TGTGCCAGCTCCCGAATAGGACAGGGGGCGGACGAGCAGTACTTC.

The chain uses TRBV5-1 and TRBJ1-1, with a possible D match to TRBD1 (5 bases). CDR1 SGHRS and CDR2 YFSETQ come from the germline V gene. Trimming took off 2 bases at V and 5 bases at J, with 16 bases between the two ends. The CDR3 is 15 residues long. DNA of the CDR3: TGCGCCAGCAGCTTTACAGGTGTCGGGGGGACTGAAGCTTTCTTT. Residues: CASSFTGVGGTEAFF.

V and J are TRBV27 and TRBJ2-1; D perhaps matches TRBD2 (5 bases). This CDR3 is built from 14 residues. CDR1 and CDR2 (germline): MNHEY, SMNVEV (reference sequence). Between the trimmed V and J ends, which lost 7 bases and 2 bases, there was a span of 12 bases. The CDR3 sequence is CASTLAYPYNEQFF. For the CDR3, the DNA is TGTGCCAGCACCCTAGCTTATCCCTACAATGAGCAGTTCTTC.

The CDR3 region has the DNA TGTGCCAGCAGTGAAGCTATGCGTCAGCCCCAGCATTTT. It encodes CASSEAMRQPQHF. The chain carries TRBV6-1 and TRBJ1-5; D is unresolved. V was trimmed by 0 bases and J by 6 bases, leaving 6 bases between them. Germline CDR1 MNHNS, CDR2 SASEGT. The CDR3 contains 13 residues.

The rearrangement links TRBV10-3 to TRBJ1-5; D is undetermined. With 7 bases removed from V and 7 bases from J, the gap between germline ends came to 14 bases. The CDR3 loop spans 13 amino acids. Germline V gene data show CDR1 as ENHRY and CDR2 as SYGVKD. The CDR3 DNA reads as TGTGCCATCACTGAAGGATTAGGGCAGCCCCAGCATTTT. It is translated as CAITEGLGQPQHF.

V usage is TRBV7-2 and J usage is TRBJ2-7; TRBD2 is a possible D gene (7 bases). Germline V lookup: CDR1 SGHTA, CDR2 FQGNSA. The CDR3 has 13 residues. V shed 1 base and J shed 13 bases, with 17 bases lying between them. The chain's CDR3 is CASSLEGGAGNYF. The CDR3 DNA reads TGTGCCAGCAGCTTAGAGGGGGGAGCGGGAAACTACTTC. Based on the CDR3 plus reference TRBV7-2 and TRBJ2-7, the full variable domain is GAGVSQSPSNKVTEKGKDVELRCDPISGHTALYWYRQSLGQGLEFLIYFQGNSAPDKSGLPSDRFSAERTGGSVSTLTIQRTQQEDSAVYLCASSLEGGAGNYFGPGTRLTVT.